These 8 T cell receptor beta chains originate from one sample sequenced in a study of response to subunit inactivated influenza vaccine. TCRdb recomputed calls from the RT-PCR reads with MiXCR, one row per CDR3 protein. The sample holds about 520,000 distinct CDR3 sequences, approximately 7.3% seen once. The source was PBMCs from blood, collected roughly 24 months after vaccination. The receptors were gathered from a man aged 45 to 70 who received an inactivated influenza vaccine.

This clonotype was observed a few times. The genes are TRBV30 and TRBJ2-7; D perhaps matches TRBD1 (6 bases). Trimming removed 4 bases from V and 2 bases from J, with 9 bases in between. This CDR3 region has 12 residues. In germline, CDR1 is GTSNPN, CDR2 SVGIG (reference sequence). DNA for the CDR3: TGTGCCTGGAATCGGGACACCTACGAGCAGTACTTC. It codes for CAWNRDTYEQYF.

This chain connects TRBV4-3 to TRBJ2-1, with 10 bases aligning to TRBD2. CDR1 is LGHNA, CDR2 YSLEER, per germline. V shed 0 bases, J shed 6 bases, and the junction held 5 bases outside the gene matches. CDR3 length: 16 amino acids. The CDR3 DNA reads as TGCGCCAGCAGCCAAGATCTACTAGCGGGAAGCAATGAGCAGTTCTTC. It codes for CASSQDLLAGSNEQFF.

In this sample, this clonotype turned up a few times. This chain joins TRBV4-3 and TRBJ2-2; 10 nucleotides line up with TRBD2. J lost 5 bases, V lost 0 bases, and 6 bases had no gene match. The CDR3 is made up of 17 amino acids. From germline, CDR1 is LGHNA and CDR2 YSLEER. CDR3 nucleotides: TGCGCCAGCAGCCAAGATGGCCCAGCGGGGGGGACCGGGGAGCTGTTTTTT. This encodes CASSQDGPAGGTGELFF.

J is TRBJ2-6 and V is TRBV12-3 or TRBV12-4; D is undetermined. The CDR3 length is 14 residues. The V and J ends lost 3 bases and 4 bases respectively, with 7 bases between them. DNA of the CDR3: TGTGCCAGCAGTTTTTCGGCCGGGGCCAACGTCCTGACTTTC. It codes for CASSFSAGANVLTF.

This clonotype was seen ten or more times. The CDR3 reads CSVEDRGPEAFF. DNA of the CDR3: TGCAGCGTTGAAGACAGGGGCCCTGAAGCTTTCTTT. This chain joins TRBV29-1 and TRBJ1-1; D may be TRBD1 (6 bases). This CDR3 has 12 amino acids. The germline CDR1 and CDR2 sequences are SQVTM and ANQGSEA. V lost 0 bases to trimming and J lost 6 bases, with 8 bases between them.

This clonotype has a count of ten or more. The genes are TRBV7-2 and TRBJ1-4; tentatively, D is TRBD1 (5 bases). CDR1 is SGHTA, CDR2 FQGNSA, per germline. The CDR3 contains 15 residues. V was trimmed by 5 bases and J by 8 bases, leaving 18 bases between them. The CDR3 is CASSIGRRGGEKLFF. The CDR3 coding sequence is TGTGCCAGCAGCATCGGACGTAGGGGCGGGGAAAAACTGTTTTTT.

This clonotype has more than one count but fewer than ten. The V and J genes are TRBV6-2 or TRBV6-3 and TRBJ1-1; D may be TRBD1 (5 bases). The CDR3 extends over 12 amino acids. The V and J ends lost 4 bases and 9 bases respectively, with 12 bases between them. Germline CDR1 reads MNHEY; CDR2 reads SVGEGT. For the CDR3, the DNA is TGTGCCAGCAGTTCTAGACCGGACAAAGCTTTCTTT. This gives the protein CASSSRPDKAFF.

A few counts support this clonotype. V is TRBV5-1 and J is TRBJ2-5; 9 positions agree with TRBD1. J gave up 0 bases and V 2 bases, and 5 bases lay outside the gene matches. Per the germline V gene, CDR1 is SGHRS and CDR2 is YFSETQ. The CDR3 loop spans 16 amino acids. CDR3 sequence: CASSLIGQGYQETQYF. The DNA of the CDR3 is TGCGCCAGCAGCTTAATCGGACAGGGGTACCAAGAGACCCAGTACTTC.